A single sample gave rise to the 5 T cell receptor beta chains below, sequenced in a study of blood T cell repertoires in COVID-19. TCRdb's copy holds only in-frame clones and misses some; the assay was immunoSEQ multiplex PCR. Here the sample spans about 200,000 clones, around 85% being singletons. The source material was peripheral blood. Receptor source: a woman aged 70-85 years with acute or convalescent COVID-19.

The CDR3 coding sequence is TGTGCCAGCAGTTACTCGGGTTGGGACGGGAGAGGTAAAGAGACCCAGTACTTC. It is translated as CASSYSGWDGRGKETQYF. The gene calls are TRBV6-2 or TRBV6-3 and TRBJ2-5; perhaps TRBD2 as D (6 bases). Germline V gives CDR1 MNHEY, CDR2 SVGEGT. The CDR3 spans 18 residues. Trimming removed 0 bases from V and 3 bases from J, with 20 bases in between.

This chain links TRBV5-1 with TRBJ1-2; 9 nucleotides line up with TRBD1. The germline V gene has CDR1 SGHRS and CDR2 YFSETQ. V lost 3 bases to trimming and J lost 4 bases; unmatched junction nucleotides: 4. There are 14 residues in the CDR3. The CDR3 nucleotides are TGCGCCAGCAGCTCCGGGACAGGGATCTATGGCTACACCTTC. This encodes CASSSGTGIYGYTF.

V usage is TRBV18 and J usage is TRBJ1-3; 7 positions match TRBD1. CDR1 is KGHSH and CDR2 is LQKENI in the germline V gene. The CDR3 contains 16 residues. J lost 2 bases, V lost 3 bases, and 7 bases had no gene match. CDR3 protein: CASSPFTGAPGNTIYF. The CDR3 nucleotides read TGTGCCAGCTCACCCTTCACAGGGGCGCCTGGAAACACCATATATTTT.

The gene calls are TRBV5-4 and TRBJ2-2; 8 bases fit TRBD2. The CDR3 is 15 residues long. CDR1 is SGHNT and CDR2 is YYREEE in the germline V gene (reference sequence). With V trimmed by 2 bases and J by 6 bases, 6 bases remained unmatched. Here the CDR3 reads CASSLPGGPPGELFF. CDR3 in DNA: TGTGCCAGCAGCTTACCGGGGGGGCCCCCCGGGGAGCTGTTTTTT. Full variable domain (missing parts from reference TRBV5-4 and TRBJ2-2): ETGVTQSPTHLIKTRGQQVTLRCSSQSGHNTVSWYQQALGQGPQFIFQYYREEENGRGNFPPRFSGLQFPNYSSELNVNALELDDSALYLCASSLPGGPPGELFFGEGSRLTVL.

CDR3 nucleotide sequence: TGCGCCAGCAGTCCGAGACAGGACTCTCCTGTTAGGGAAAAACTGTTTTTT. It codes for CASSPRQDSPVREKLFF. The J gene is TRBJ1-4, the V gene TRBV10-2; tentatively, D is TRBD1 (6 bases). Germline V lookup: CDR1 WSHSY, CDR2 SAAADI. Trimming took off 5 bases at V and 8 bases at J, with 24 bases between the two ends. CDR3 length equals 17 residues.